This TCR beta chain came from a study of regulatory and conventional T cells in RAG deficiency. Genomic DNA came from blood conventional CD4+ T cells gated CD25-low CD127-high. Profiling relied on immunoSEQ multiplex PCR, and the TCRdb table lists in-frame clones only, not all of them. The sample holds 30,000 to 40,000 clones, about 70% seen once. From germline, CDR1 is SGHTA and CDR2 FQGTGA. This CDR3 has 13 amino acids. Between the trimmed V and J ends, which lost 1 base and 6 bases, there was a span of 8 bases. A further study also used this sample, focusing on regulatory T cells. That source notes: The primer mix had 52 TRBV and 13 TRBJ primers.

The clonotype comes from a human donor in good health. The V gene is TRBV7-3, the J gene TRBJ2-3, with D unclear. Sequenced material: CD4+ effector T cells sorted from blood. This CDR3 reads CASSLKGSDTQYF. DNA of the CDR3: TGTGCCAGCAGCTTAAAAGGGTCGGATACGCAGTATTTT.